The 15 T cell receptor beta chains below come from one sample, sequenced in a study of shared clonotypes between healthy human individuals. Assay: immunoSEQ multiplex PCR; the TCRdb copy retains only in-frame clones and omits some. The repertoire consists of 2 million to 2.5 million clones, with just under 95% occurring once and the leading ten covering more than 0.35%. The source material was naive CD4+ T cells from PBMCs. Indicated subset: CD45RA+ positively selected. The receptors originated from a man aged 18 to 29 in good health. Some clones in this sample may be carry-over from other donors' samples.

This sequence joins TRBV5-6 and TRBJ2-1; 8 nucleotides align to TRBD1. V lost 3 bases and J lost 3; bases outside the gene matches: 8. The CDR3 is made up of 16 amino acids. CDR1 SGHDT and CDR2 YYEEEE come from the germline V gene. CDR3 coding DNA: TGTGCCAGCAGCTCCCCGACAGGGGCGTTCTACAATGAGCAGTTCTTC. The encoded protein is CASSSPTGAFYNEQFF.

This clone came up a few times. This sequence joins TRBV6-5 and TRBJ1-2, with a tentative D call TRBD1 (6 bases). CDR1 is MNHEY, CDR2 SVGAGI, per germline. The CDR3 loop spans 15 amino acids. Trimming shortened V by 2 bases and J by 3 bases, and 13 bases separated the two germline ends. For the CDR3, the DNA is TGTGCCAGCAGTTACCTGCCAGGGGTGGACTATGGCTACACCTTC. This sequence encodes CASSYLPGVDYGYTF.

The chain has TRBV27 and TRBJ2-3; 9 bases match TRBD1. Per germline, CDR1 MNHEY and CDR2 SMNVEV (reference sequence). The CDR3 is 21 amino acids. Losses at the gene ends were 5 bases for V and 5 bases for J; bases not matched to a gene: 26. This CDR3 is CASSREQGAGRFGGPIDTQYF. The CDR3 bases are TGTGCCAGCAGTAGGGAACAGGGGGCGGGGAGGTTCGGAGGGCCGATAGATACGCAGTATTTT.

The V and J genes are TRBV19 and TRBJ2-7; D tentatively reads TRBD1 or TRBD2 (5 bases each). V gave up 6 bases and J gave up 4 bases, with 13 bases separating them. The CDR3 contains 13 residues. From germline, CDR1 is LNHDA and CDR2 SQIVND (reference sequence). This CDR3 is CASSPGRIYEQYF. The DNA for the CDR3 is TGTGCCAGTAGCCCGGGACGGATATACGAGCAGTACTTC. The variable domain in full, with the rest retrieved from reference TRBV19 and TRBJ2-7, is DGGITQSPKYLFRKEGQNVTLSCEQNLNHDAMYWYRQDPGQGLRLIYYSQIVNDFQKGDIAEGYSVSREKKESFPLTVTSAQKNPTAFYLCASSPGRIYEQYFGPGTRLTVT.

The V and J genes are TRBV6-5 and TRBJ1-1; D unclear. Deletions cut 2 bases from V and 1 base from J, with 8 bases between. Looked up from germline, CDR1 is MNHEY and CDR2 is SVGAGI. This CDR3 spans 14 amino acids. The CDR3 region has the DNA TGTGCCAGCAGTTACCGACCGTGGAACACTGAAGCTTTCTTT. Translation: CASSYRPWNTEAFF.

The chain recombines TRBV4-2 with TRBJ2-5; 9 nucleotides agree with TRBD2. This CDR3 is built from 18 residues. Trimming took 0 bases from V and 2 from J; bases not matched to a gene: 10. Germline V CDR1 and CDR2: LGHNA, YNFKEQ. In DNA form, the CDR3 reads TGTGCCAGCAGCCAAGATGGGACGCGGGAGGGCCCTCAAGAGACCCAGTACTTC. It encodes CASSQDGTREGPQETQYF.

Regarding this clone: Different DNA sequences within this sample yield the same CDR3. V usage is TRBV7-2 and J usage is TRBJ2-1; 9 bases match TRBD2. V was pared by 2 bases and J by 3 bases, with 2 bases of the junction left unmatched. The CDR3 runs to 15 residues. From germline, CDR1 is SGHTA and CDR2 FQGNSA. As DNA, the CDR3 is TGTGCCAGCAGCTTACGGCGGGAGGGCTACAATGAGCAGTTCTTC. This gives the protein CASSLRREGYNEQFF.

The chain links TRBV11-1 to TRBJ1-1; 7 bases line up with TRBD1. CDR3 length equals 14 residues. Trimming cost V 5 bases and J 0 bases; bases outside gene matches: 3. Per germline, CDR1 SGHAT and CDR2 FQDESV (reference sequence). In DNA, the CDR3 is TGTGCCAGCAGCGTGGGACAGATGAACACTGAAGCTTTCTTT. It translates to CASSVGQMNTEAFF.

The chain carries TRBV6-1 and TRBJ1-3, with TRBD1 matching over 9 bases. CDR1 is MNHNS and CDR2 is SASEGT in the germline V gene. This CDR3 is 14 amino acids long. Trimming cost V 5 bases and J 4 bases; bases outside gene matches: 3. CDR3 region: CASSWDRAGNTIYF. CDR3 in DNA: TGTGCCAGCAGTTGGGACAGGGCGGGAAACACCATATATTTT.

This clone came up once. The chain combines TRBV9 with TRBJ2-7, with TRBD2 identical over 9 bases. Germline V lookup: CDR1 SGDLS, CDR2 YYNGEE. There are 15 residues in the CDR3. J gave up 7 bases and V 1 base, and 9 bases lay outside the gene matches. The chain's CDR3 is CASSVSRAGGEEQYF. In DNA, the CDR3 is TGTGCCAGCAGCGTAAGTCGAGCGGGAGGTGAGGAGCAGTACTTC.

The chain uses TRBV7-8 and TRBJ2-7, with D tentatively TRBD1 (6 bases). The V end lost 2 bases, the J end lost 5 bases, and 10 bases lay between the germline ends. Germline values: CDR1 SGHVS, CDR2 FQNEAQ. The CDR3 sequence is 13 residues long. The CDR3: CASSLNRDHEQYF. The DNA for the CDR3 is TGTGCCAGCAGCTTAAACAGGGACCACGAGCAGTACTTC.

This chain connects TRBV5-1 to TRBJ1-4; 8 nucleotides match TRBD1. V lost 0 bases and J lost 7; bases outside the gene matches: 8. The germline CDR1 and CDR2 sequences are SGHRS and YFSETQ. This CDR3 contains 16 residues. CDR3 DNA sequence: TGCGCCAGCAGCTTGGGTACAGGGGGGCACGGTGAAAAACTGTTTTTT. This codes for CASSLGTGGHGEKLFF. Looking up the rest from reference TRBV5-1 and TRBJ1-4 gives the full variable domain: KAGVTQTPRYLIKTRGQQVTLSCSPISGHRSVSWYQQTPGQGLQFLFEYFSETQRNKGNFPGRFSGRQFSNSRSEMNVSTLELGDSALYLCASSLGTGGHGEKLFFGSGTQLSVL.

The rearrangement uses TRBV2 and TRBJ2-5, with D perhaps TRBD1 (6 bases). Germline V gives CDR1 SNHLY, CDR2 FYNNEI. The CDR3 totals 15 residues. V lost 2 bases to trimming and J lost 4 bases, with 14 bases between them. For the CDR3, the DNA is TGTGCCAGCAGTGAAAGAACAGGGAAGGTAGAGACCCAGTACTTC. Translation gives CASSERTGKVETQYF.

The CDR3 coding sequence is TGTGCCAGCAGCCGTCGGGACAGGAGCACAGATACGCAGTATTTT. Translated, it gives CASSRRDRSTDTQYF. V usage is TRBV7-8 and J usage is TRBJ2-3, with 8 bases lining up with TRBD1. Trimming at V came to 5 bases and at J to 0 bases, leaving 4 bases not matched to a gene. The CDR3 spans 15 residues. CDR1 and CDR2 from the germline V gene are SGHVS and FQNEAQ.

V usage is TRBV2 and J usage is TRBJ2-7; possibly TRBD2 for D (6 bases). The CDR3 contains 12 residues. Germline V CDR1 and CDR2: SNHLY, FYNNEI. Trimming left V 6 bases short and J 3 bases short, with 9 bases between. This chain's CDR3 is CASSAGNYEQYF. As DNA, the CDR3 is TGTGCCAGCAGCGCGGGGAACTACGAGCAGTACTTC.